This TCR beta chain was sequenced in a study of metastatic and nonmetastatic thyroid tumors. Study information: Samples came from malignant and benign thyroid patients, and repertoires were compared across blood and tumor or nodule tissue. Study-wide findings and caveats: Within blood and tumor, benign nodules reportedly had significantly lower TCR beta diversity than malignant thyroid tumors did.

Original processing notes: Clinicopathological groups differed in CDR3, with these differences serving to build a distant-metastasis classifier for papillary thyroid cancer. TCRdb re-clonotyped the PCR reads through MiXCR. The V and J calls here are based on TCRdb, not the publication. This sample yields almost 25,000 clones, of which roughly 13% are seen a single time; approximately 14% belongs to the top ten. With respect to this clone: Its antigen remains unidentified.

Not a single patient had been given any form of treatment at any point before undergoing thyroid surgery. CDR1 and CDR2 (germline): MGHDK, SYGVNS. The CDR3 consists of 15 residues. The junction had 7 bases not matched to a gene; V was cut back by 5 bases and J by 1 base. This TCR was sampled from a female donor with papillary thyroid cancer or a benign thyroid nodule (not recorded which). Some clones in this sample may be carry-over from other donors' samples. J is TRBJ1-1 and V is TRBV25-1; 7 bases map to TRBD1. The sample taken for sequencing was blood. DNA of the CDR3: TGTGCCAGCAGTTCCGCGACAGGGTGGAACACTGAAGCTTTCTTT. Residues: CASSSATGWNTEAFF.